The clone carrying this T cell receptor beta chain occurred once. The V gene's germline CDR1 is LNHNV and CDR2 YYDKDF (reference sequence). This CDR3 contains 18 residues. V lost 2 bases and J lost 0, with 14 bases in between. The data derive from a study of cytomegalovirus exposure and HLA in healthy donors. PCR used 60 Vbeta primers and 13 Jbeta primers. The assay was immunoSEQ multiplex PCR, and TCRdb's table has in-frame clones only and misses some. The sample includes about 130,000 clones, 75% to 85% of them seen just once. Sequencing was done on a sample of PBMCs. This clonotype originated in a male donor in good health and CMV-seropositive. The V call is TRBV15, the J call TRBJ2-6, with D possibly matching TRBD1 (5 bases). DNA of the CDR3: TGTGCCACCAGCAGAAATATACAGGTGTACTCTGGGGCCAACGTCCTGACTTTC. Translating gives CATSRNIQVYSGANVLTF.